This T cell receptor beta chain was recorded in a study of blood T cells in healthy people across ages. A minimum of 7 million PBMCs was isolated per sample. The use of a sample-barcoded 5' primer and a J-beta primer mix characterized a second PCR of roughly 6 to 11 cycles. A tag from a template-switch adaptor with 12 random nucleotides marked each cDNA molecule. One entry per CDR3 protein, called by TCRdb with MiXCR from the 5' RACE reads. The sample carries hundreds of thousands of distinct CDR3 sequences, roughly three fifths recorded once. The CDR3 has 16 residues. V shed 8 bases and J shed 1 base, with 19 bases lying between them.

The origin of this receptor is a man aged 40-49 years in good health. Sequenced material: blood. The rearrangement joins TRBV12-3 or TRBV12-4 to TRBJ2-3; D is perhaps TRBD1 or TRBD2 (7 bases each). In nucleotides, the CDR3 is TGTGCCAGCCAAGTTTCAGGGGGGGTGGGCACAGATACGCAGTATTTT. As protein: CASQVSGGVGTDTQYF.